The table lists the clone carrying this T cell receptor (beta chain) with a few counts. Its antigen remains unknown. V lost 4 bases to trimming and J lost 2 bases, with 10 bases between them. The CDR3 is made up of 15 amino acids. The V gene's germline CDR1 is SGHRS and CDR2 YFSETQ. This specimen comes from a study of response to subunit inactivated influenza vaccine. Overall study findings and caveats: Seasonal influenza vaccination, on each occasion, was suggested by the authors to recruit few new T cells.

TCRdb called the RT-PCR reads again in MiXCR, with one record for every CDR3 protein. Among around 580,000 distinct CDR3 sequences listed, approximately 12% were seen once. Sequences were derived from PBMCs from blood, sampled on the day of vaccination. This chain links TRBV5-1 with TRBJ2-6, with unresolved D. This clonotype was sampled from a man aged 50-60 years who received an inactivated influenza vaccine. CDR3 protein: CASSTPEAGANVLTF. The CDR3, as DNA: TGCGCCAGCAGCACCCCCGAGGCTGGGGCCAACGTCCTGACTTTC.